This T cell receptor (beta chain) is drawn from a study of blood T cells in healthy people across ages. J lost 2 bases, V lost 0 bases, and 7 bases had no gene match. This CDR3 contains 17 residues. The V gene's germline CDR1 is LGHNA and CDR2 YNFKEQ. Together with a sample-barcoded 5' primer, a J-beta primer mix was included in a second PCR lasting about 6 to 11 cycles. MiXCR was run by TCRdb on the 5' RACE reads, yielding one entry per CDR3 protein. The sample records fewer than 2 million distinct CDR3 sequences, 30% to 40% being singletons. This clonotype originated in a human donor in good health. The specimen was blood. V and J are TRBV4-2 and TRBJ2-3, with TRBD2 identical over 8 bases. CDR3 DNA sequence: TGTGCCAGCAGCCAAGATACTCAAGCGGGGGTCACAGATACGCAGTATTTT. This encodes CASSQDTQAGVTDTQYF.